The sequence of this T cell receptor (beta chain) was determined in a study of T cells in Graves' hyperthyroidism and ophthalmopathy. In the study overall: Peripheral blood collection took place at initial diagnosis, before any treatment.

Amplification of TCR beta CDR3 regions was performed using RNA transcripts as template. Using the HTBI primer set, a first-round RT-PCR was run on the TCR CDR3. TCRdb re-called the multiplex PCR reads through MiXCR, storing one row per CDR3 protein. The sample has about 400,000 distinct CDR3 sequences; 15% are singletons. J was trimmed by 1 base and V by 1 base; bases with no gene match: 5. Germline CDR1 reads SEHNR; CDR2 reads FQNEAQ (reference sequence). The CDR3 is made up of 17 amino acids. Uncontrolled infection, other autoimmune disease, pregnancy or lactation excluded patients. Each 10 ml fresh peripheral blood draw supplied the PBMCs. This clonotype was recorded many times.

The receptor was isolated from a woman aged 55 to 70 with Graves' ophthalmopathy. V and J are TRBV7-9 and TRBJ2-5, with 11 bases matching TRBD1. Material: blood. As DNA, the CDR3 is TGTGCCAGCAGCTTAGGGACAGGGGGCAAGGGCCAAGAGACCCAGTACTTC. Translating it yields CASSLGTGGKGQETQYF.